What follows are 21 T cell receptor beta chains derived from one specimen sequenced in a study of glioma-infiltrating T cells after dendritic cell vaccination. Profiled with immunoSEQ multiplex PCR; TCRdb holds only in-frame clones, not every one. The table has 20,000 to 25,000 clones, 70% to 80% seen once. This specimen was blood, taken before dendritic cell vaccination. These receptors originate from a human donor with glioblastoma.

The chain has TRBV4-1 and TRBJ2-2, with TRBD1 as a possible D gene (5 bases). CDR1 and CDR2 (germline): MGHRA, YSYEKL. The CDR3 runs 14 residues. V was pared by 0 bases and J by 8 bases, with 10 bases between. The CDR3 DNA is TGCGCCAGCAGCCAAGATTGGTCAGGGGGGGAGCTGTTTTTT. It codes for CASSQDWSGGELFF.

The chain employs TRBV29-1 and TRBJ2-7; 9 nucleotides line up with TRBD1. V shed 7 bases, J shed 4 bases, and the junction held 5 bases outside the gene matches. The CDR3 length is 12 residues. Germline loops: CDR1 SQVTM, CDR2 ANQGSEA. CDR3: CSATGQGYEQYF. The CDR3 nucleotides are TGCAGCGCCACGGGACAGGGTTACGAGCAGTACTTC.

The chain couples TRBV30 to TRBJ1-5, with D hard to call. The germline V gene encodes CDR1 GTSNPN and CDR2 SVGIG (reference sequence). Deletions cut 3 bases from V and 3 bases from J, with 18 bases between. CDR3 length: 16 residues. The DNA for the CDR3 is TGTGCCTGGAGCTACCGGCGTGGGCTGGCCAATCAGCCCCAGCATTTT. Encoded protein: CAWSYRRGLANQPQHF.

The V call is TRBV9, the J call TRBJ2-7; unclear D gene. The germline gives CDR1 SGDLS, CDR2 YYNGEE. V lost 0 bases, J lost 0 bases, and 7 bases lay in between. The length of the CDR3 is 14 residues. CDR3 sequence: CASSVGGNSYEQYF. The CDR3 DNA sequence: TGTGCCAGCAGCGTAGGCGGTAACTCCTACGAGCAGTACTTC.

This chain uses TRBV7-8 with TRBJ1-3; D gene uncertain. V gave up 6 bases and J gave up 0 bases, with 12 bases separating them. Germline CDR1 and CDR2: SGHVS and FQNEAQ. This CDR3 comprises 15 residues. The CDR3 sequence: CASSHEGSSGNTIYF. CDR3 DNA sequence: TGTGCCAGCAGTCATGAGGGCAGCTCTGGAAACACCATATATTTT. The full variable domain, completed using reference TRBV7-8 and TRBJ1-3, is GAGVSQSPRYKVAKRGQDVALRCDPISGHVSLFWYQQALGQGPEFLTYFQNEAQLDKSGLPSDRFFAERPEGSVSTLKIQRTQQEDSAVYLCASSHEGSSGNTIYFGEGSWLTVV.

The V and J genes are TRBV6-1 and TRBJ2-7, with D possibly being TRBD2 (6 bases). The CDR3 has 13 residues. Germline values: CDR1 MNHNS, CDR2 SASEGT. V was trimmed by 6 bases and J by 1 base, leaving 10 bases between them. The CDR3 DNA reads TGTGCCAGCAGCTGGGACTTTTCCTACGAGCAGTACTTC. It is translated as CASSWDFSYEQYF.

The CDR3 region has the DNA TGTGCCACCAACCAGGGACAGGTCGGGACTGAAGCTTTCTTT. This encodes CATNQGQVGTEAFF. V and J are TRBV15 and TRBJ1-1; 8 nucleotides agree with TRBD1. CDR1 LNHNV and CDR2 YYDKDF come from the germline V gene (reference sequence). The CDR3 consists of 14 residues. The V segment lost 7 bases and the J segment 5 bases; nucleotides outside the gene matches: 9.

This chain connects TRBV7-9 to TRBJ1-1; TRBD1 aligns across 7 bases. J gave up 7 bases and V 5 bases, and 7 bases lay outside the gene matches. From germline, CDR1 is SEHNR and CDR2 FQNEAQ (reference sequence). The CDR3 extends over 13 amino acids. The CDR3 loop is CASSPGQPFEAFF. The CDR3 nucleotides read TGTGCCAGCAGCCCGGGACAGCCCTTTGAAGCTTTCTTT. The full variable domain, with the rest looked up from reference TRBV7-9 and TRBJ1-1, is DTGVSQNPRHKITKRGQNVTFRCDPISEHNRLYWYRQTLGQGPEFLTYFQNEAQLEKSRLLSDRFSAERPKGSFSTLEIQRTEQGDSAMYLCASSPGQPFEAFFGQGTRLTVV.

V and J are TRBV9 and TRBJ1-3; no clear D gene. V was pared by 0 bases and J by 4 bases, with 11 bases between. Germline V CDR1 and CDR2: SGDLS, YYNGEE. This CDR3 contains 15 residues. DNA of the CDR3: TGTGCCAGCAGCGTAGGCAGCGGGAGGGGAAACACCATATATTTT. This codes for CASSVGSGRGNTIYF.

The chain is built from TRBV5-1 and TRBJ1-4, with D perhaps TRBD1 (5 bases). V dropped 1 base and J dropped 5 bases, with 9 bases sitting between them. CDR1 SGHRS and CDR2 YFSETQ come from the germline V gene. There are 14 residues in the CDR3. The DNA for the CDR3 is TGCGCCAGCAGCTTGTGGGCAGGGAATGAAAAACTGTTTTTT. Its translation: CASSLWAGNEKLFF.

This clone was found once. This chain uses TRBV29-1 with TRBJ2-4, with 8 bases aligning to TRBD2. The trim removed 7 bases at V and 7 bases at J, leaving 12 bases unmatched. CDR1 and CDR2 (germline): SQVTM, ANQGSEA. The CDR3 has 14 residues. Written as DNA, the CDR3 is TGCAGCGGGGTTAGCGGGGTGGGCCCGAACATTCAGTACTTC. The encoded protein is CSGVSGVGPNIQYF.

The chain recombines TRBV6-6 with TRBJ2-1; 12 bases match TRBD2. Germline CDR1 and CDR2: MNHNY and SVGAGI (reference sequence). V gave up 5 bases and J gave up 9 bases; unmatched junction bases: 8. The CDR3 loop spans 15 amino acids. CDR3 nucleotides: TGTGCCAGCAGTCTCCGACTAGCGGGAGATAGTGAGCAGTTCTTC. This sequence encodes CASSLRLAGDSEQFF.

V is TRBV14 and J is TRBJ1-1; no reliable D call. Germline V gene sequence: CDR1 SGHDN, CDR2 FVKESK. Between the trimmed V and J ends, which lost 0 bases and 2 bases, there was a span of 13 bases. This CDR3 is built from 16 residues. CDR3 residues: CASSQDAGVVNTEAFF. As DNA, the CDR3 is TGTGCCAGCAGCCAAGATGCCGGGGTGGTTAACACTGAAGCTTTCTTT. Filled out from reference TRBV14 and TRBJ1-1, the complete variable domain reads EAGVTQFPSHSVIEKGQTVTLRCDPISGHDNLYWYRRVMGKEIKFLLHFVKESKQDESGMPNNRFLAERTGGTYSTLKVQPAELEDSGVYFCASSQDAGVVNTEAFFGQGTRLTVV.

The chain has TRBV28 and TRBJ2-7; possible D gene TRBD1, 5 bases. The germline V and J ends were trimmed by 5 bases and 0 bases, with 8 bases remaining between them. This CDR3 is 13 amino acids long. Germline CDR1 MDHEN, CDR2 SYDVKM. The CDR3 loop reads CASSDSYSYEQYF. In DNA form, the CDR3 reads TGTGCCAGCAGTGACAGCTACTCCTACGAGCAGTACTTC.

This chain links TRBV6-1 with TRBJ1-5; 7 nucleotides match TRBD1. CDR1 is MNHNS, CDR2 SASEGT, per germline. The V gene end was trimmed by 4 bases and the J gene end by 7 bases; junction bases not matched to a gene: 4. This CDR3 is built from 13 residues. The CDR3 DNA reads TGTGCCAGCAGTGGACAGGGCTGGCAGCCCCAGCATTTT. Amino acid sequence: CASSGQGWQPQHF.

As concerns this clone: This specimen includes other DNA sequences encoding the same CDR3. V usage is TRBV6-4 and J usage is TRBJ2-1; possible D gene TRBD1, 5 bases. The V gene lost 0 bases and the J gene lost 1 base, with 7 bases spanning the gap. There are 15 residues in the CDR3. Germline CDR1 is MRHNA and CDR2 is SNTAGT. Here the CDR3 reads CASSDSAGSYNEQFF. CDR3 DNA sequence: TGTGCCAGCAGTGACTCAGCAGGGTCCTACAATGAGCAGTTCTTC.

The CDR3 here is CASSQTGDGANEKLFF. CDR3 DNA sequence: TGTGCCAGCAGCCAGACAGGGGATGGGGCTAATGAAAAACTGTTTTTT. This chain links TRBV7-2 with TRBJ1-4; TRBD1 aligns across 8 bases. V lost 5 bases and J lost 3; bases outside the gene matches: 8. Looked up from germline, CDR1 is SGHTA and CDR2 is FQGNSA. CDR3 size: 16 residues.

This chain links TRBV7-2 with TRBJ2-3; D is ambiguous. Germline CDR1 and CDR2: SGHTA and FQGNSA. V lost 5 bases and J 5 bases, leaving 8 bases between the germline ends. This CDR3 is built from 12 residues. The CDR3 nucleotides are TGTGCCAGCAGCGAAAGCGTAGATACGCAGTATTTT. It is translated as CASSESVDTQYF. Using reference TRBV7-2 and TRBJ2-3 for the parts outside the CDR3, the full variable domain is GAGVSQSPSNKVTEKGKDVELRCDPISGHTALYWYRQSLGQGLEFLIYFQGNSAPDKSGLPSDRFSAERTGGSVSTLTIQRTQQEDSAVYLCASSESVDTQYFGPGTRLTVL.

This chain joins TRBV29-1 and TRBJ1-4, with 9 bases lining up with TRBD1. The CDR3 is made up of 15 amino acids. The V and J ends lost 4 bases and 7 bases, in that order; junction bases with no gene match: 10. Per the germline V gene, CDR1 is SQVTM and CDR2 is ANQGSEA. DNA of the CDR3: TGCAGCGTTGCCGGTATACAGGGGGCAGGTGAAAAACTGTTTTTT. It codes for CSVAGIQGAGEKLFF.

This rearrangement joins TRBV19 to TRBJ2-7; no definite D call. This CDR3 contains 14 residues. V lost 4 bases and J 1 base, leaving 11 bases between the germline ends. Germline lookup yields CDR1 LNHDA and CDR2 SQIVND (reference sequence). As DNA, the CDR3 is TGTGCCAGTAGTAAGGAGCCGCTTTCCTACGAGCAGTACTTC. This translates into CASSKEPLSYEQYF.

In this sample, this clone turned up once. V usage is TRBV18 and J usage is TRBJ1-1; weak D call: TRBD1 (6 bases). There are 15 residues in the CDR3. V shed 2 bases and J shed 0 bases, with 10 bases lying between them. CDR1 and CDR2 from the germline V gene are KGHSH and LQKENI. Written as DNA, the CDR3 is TGTGCCAGCTCACCAGCAGGGGAGCTGAACACTGAAGCTTTCTTT. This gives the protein CASSPAGELNTEAFF.